A selection of T cell receptor beta chains follows, all from one sample in a study of blood T cell repertoires in COVID-19. The method was immunoSEQ multiplex PCR; TCRdb's version includes in-frame clones alone and lacks a portion of them. The sample shows a few hundred thousand clones, roughly 89% of them seen only once. Sequences were obtained from peripheral blood. The source of these receptors is a woman aged 35 to 49 who had recovered from COVID-19. Both conserved end residues are part of each CDR3. D genes are given only for firm matches. Expanded clones get a size class; other rows say once, few or many, or leave the size out.

V gene: TRBV30; J gene: TRBJ1-4; D gene: TRBD1; clone size: NA; CDR3 protein: CAWDRGMGEKLFF; CDR3 DNA: TGTGCCTGGGACAGGGGAATGGGAGAAAAACTGTTTTTT
V gene: TRBV6-4; J gene: TRBJ2-2; D gene: TRBD2; clone size: NA; CDR3 protein: CASSDSYSGRATGELFF; CDR3 DNA: TGTGCCAGCAGTGACTCGTACAGCGGGAGGGCCACCGGGGAGCTGTTTTTT
V gene: TRBV10-1; J gene: TRBJ2-3; D gene: TRBD2; clone size: NA; CDR3 protein: CASSDTQRDSTDTQYF; CDR3 DNA: TGCGCCAGCAGTGACACGCAGCGGGATAGCACAGATACGCAGTATTTT
V gene: TRBV2; J gene: TRBJ2-2; D gene: NA; clone size: few; CDR3 protein: CASSPQGSGELFF; CDR3 DNA: TGTGCCAGCAGTCCACAGGGTTCCGGGGAGCTGTTTTTT
V gene: TRBV3-1/TRBV3-2; J gene: TRBJ2-2; D gene: NA; clone size: NA; CDR3 protein: CASSRGGAGELFF; CDR3 DNA: TGTGCCAGCAGCAGGGGCGGGGCCGGGGAGCTGTTTTTT
V gene: TRBV24-1; J gene: TRBJ2-7; D gene: NA; clone size: few; CDR3 protein: CATSAGYEQYF; CDR3 DNA: TGTGCCACCAGTGCGGGCTACGAGCAGTACTTC
V gene: TRBV20-1; J gene: TRBJ2-7; D gene: NA; clone size: NA; CDR3 protein: CSARQDYEQYF; CDR3 DNA: TGCAGTGCGCGACAAGATTACGAGCAGTACTTC
V gene: TRBV3-1/TRBV3-2; J gene: TRBJ2-3; D gene: TRBD2; clone size: NA; CDR3 protein: CASSRLAGGPSTDTQYF; CDR3 DNA: TGTGCCAGCAGCCGACTAGCGGGGGGGCCTAGCACAGATACGCAGTATTTT
V gene: TRBV19; J gene: TRBJ2-3; D gene: NA; clone size: NA; CDR3 protein: CARRPRAAQYF; CDR3 DNA: TGTGCCAGGCGCCCCCGAGCGGCGCAGTATTTT
V gene: TRBV4-2; J gene: TRBJ2-1; D gene: NA; clone size: few; CDR3 protein: CASSQEGGGAGNEQFF; CDR3 DNA: TGTGCCAGCAGCCAAGAAGGAGGGGGGGCCGGGAATGAGCAGTTCTTC
V gene: TRBV6-5; J gene: TRBJ1-4; D gene: NA; clone size: NA; CDR3 protein: CASSITRTANEKLFF; CDR3 DNA: TGTGCCAGCAGCATAACTAGGACAGCTAATGAAAAACTGTTTTTT
V gene: TRBV7-9; J gene: TRBJ1-3; D gene: NA; clone size: NA; CDR3 protein: CASSLGQLSGNTIYF; CDR3 DNA: TGTGCCAGCAGCTTAGGACAGCTCTCTGGAAACACCATATATTTT
V gene: TRBV29-1; J gene: TRBJ1-5; D gene: NA; clone size: NA; CDR3 protein: CSVQDRSNQPQHF; CDR3 DNA: TGCAGCGTTCAAGACCGTAGCAATCAGCCCCAGCATTTT
V gene: TRBV30; J gene: TRBJ1-6; D gene: NA; clone size: NA; CDR3 protein: CAWTPRLGRASPLHF; CDR3 DNA: TGTGCCTGGACCCCCCGGCTGGGCAGGGCTTCACCCCTCCACTTT
V gene: TRBV30; J gene: TRBJ1-4; D gene: TRBD1; clone size: NA; CDR3 protein: CAWSVQGADEKLFF; CDR3 DNA: TGTGCCTGGAGTGTCCAGGGGGCTGATGAAAAACTGTTTTTT
V gene: TRBV28; J gene: TRBJ2-3; D gene: TRBD1; clone size: NA; CDR3 protein: CASRKGGPDTQYF; CDR3 DNA: TGTGCCAGCAGAAAAGGGGGCCCCGATACGCAGTATTTT
V gene: TRBV10-3; J gene: TRBJ2-1; D gene: TRBD1; clone size: NA; CDR3 protein: CAISGQGTAYNEQFF; CDR3 DNA: TGTGCCATCAGCGGACAGGGGACCGCCTACAATGAGCAGTTCTTC
V gene: TRBV28; J gene: TRBJ2-2; D gene: TRBD2; clone size: NA; CDR3 protein: CASSLRTSGNTGELFF; CDR3 DNA: TGTGCCAGCAGTTTAAGGACTAGCGGAAACACCGGGGAGCTGTTTTTT
V gene: TRBV5-6; J gene: TRBJ2-1; D gene: NA; clone size: NA; CDR3 protein: CASSLALASLEGQFF; CDR3 DNA: TGTGCCAGCAGCTTGGCCTTGGCCTCCTTAGAGGGGCAGTTCTTC
V gene: TRBV30; J gene: TRBJ2-7; D gene: NA; clone size: NA; CDR3 protein: CAWSVRSREQYF; CDR3 DNA: TGTGCCTGGAGTGTACGGTCGCGGGAGCAGTACTTC
V gene: TRBV7-9; J gene: TRBJ2-5; D gene: NA; clone size: NA; CDR3 protein: CASSLAGGRLETQYF; CDR3 DNA: TGTGCCAGCAGCTTAGCGGGAGGCCGTCTAGAGACCCAGTACTTC
V gene: TRBV5-1; J gene: TRBJ1-5; D gene: NA; clone size: NA; CDR3 protein: CASSYRPRVNSNQPQHF; CDR3 DNA: TGCGCCAGCAGTTATAGACCCAGGGTCAATAGCAATCAGCCCCAGCATTTT
V gene: TRBV28; J gene: TRBJ2-3; D gene: NA; clone size: NA; CDR3 protein: CASTQTSTDTQYF; CDR3 DNA: TGTGCCAGCACCCAGACTAGCACAGATACGCAGTATTTT
V gene: TRBV24-1; J gene: TRBJ2-2; D gene: NA; clone size: NA; CDR3 protein: CATSDGDSYYTGELFF; CDR3 DNA: TGTGCCACCAGTGATGGGGACTCGTATTACACCGGGGAGCTGTTTTTT
V gene: TRBV19; J gene: TRBJ2-6; D gene: NA; clone size: NA; CDR3 protein: CASSTGLLWSGANVLTF; CDR3 DNA: TGTGCCAGTAGTACGGGACTTCTCTGGTCCGGGGCCAACGTCCTGACTTTC
V gene: TRBV3-1/TRBV3-2; J gene: TRBJ2-5; D gene: TRBD2; clone size: NA; CDR3 protein: CASSRSGTSGTQYF; CDR3 DNA: TGTGCCAGCAGCCGATCCGGGACTAGCGGCACCCAGTACTTC
V gene: TRBV15; J gene: TRBJ2-1; D gene: NA; clone size: NA; CDR3 protein: CATSRERDPYNEQFF; CDR3 DNA: TGTGCCACCAGCAGAGAGCGGGATCCCTACAATGAGCAGTTCTTC